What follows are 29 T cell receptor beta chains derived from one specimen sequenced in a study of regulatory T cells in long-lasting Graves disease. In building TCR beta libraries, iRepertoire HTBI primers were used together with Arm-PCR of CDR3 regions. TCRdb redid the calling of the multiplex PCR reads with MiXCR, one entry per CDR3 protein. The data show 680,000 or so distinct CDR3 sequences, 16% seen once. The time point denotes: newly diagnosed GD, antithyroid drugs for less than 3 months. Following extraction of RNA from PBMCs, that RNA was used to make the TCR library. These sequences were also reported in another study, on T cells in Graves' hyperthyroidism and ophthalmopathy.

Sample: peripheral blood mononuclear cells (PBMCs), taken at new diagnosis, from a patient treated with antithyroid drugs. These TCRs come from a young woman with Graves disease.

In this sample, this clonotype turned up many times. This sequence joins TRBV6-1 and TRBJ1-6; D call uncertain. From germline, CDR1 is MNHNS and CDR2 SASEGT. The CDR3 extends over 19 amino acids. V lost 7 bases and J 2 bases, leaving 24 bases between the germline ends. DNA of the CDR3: TGTGCCAGCAATTCCGAGGGTTGGGAAACCTACGCCTATAATTCACCCCTCCACTTT. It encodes CASNSEGWETYAYNSPLHF.

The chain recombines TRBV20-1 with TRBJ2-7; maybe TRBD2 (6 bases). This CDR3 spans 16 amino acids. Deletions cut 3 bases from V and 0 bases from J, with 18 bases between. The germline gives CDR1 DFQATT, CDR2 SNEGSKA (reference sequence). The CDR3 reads CSARVGAGGASYEQYF. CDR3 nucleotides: TGCAGTGCTAGGGTTGGAGCGGGCGGGGCCTCCTACGAGCAGTACTTC.

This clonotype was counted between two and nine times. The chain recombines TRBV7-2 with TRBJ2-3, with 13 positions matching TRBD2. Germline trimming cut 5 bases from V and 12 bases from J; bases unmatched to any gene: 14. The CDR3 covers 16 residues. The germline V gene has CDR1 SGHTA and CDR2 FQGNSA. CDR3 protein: CASSPKGTSGNHAQYF. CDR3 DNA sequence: TGTGCCAGCAGCCCCAAAGGGACTAGCGGGAACCATGCACAGTATTTT. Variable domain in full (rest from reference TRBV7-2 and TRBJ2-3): GAGVSQSPSNKVTEKGKDVELRCDPISGHTALYWYRQSLGQGLEFLIYFQGNSAPDKSGLPSDRFSAERTGGSVSTLTIQRTQQEDSAVYLCASSPKGTSGNHAQYFGPGTRLTVL.

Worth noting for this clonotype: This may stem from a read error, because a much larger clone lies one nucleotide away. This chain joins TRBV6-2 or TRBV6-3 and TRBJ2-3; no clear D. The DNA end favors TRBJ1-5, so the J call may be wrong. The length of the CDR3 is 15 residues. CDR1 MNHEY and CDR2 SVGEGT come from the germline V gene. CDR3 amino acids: CASSYSGPFGDTQHF. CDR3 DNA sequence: TGTGCCAGCAGTTACTCTGGCCCCTTTGGAGATACGCAGCATTTT.

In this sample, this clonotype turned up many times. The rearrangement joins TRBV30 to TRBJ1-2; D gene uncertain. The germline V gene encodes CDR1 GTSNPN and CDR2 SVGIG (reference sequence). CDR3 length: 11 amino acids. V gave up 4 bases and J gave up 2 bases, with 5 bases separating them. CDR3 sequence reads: CAWIRNYGYTF. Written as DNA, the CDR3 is TGTGCCTGGATCCGCAACTATGGCTACACCTTC.

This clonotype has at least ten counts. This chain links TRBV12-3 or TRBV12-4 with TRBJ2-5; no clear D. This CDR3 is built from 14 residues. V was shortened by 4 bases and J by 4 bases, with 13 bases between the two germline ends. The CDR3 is CASSSSGPGETQYF. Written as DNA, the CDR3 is TGTGCCAGCAGTTCGTCCGGTCCGGGAGAGACCCAGTACTTC.

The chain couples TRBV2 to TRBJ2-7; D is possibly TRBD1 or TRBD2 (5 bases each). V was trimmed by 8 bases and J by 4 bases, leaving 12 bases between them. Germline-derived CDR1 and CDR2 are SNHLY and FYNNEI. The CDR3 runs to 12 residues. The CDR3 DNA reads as TGTGCCAGCGAGGGACGGGATTACGAGCAGTACTTC. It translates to CASEGRDYEQYF.

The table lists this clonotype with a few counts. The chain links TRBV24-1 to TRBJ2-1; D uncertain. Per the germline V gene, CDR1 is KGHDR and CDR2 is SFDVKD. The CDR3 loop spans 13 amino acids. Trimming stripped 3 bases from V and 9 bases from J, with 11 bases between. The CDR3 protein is CATSDTPTFEQFF. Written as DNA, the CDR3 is TGTGCCACCAGTGATACCCCTACCTTTGAGCAGTTCTTC.

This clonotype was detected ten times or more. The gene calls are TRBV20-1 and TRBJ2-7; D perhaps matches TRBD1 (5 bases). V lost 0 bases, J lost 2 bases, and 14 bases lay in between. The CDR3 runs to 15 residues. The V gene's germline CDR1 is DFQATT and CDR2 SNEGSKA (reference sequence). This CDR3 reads CSARDPQGRTYEQYF. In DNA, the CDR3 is TGCAGTGCTAGAGATCCCCAGGGAAGAACCTACGAGCAGTACTTC.

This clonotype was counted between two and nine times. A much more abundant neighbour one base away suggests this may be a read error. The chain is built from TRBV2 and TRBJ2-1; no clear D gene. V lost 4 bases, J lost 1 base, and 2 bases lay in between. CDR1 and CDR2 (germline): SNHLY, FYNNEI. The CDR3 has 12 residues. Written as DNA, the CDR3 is TGTGCCAGCAGTGTATCCTACAATGAGCAGTTCTTC. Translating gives CASSVSYNEQFF.

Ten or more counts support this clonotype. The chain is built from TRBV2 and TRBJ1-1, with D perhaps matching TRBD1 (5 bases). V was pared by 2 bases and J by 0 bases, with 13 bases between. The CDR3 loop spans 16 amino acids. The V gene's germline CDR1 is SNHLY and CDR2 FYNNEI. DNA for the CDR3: TGTGCCAGCAGTGAATCGGCAGGGTCTATGAACACTGAAGCTTTCTTT. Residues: CASSESAGSMNTEAFF.

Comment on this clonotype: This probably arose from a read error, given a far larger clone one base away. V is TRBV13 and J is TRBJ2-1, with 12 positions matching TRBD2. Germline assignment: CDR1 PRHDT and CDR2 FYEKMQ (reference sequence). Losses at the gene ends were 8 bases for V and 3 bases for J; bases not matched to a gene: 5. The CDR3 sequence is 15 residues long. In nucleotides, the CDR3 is TGTGCCAGCCCATCTAGCGGGAGGGGCTACAATGAGCAGTTCTTC. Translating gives CASPSSGRGYNEQFF.

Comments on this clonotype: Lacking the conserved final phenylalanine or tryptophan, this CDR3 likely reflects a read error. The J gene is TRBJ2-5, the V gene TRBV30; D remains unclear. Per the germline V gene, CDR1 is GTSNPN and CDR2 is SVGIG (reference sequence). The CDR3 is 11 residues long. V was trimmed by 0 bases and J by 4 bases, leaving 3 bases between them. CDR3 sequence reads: CAWSVRETQYL. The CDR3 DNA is TGTGCCTGGAGTGTCAGAGAGACCCAGTACCTC.

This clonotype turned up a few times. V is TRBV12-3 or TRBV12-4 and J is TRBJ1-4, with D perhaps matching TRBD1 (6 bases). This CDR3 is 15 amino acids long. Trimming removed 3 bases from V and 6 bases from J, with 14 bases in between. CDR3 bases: TGTGCCAGCAGTTTCCGGTCACAGGGTCATGAAAAACTGTTTTTT. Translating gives CASSFRSQGHEKLFF.

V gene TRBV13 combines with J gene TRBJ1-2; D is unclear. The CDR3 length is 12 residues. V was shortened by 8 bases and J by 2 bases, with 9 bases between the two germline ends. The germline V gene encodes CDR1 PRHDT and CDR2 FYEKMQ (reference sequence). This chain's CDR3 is CASEVGNYGYTF. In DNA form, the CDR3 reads TGTGCCAGCGAGGTAGGGAACTATGGCTACACCTTC.

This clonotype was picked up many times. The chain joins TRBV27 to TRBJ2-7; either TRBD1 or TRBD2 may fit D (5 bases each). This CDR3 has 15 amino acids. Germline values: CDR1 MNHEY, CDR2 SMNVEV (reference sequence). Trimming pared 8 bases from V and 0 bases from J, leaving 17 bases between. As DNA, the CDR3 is TGTGCCAGCCGACTGGATGGGGGAAGCTCCTACGAGCAGTACTTC. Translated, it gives CASRLDGGSSYEQYF.

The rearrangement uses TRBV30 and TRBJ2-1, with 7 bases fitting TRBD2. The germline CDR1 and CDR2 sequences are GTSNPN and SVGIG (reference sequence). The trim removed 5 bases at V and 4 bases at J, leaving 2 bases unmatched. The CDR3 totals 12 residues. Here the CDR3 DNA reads TGTGCCTGGGACGGGGGGTACAATGAGCAGTTCTTC. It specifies CAWDGGYNEQFF.

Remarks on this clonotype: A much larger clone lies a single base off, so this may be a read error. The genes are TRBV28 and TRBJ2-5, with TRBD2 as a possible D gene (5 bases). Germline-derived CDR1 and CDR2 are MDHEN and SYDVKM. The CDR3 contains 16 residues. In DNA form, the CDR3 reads TGTGCCAGCAGTTTATGGCCCCTGGGAGATCAAGAGATCCAGTACTTC. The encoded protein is CASSLWPLGDQEIQYF.

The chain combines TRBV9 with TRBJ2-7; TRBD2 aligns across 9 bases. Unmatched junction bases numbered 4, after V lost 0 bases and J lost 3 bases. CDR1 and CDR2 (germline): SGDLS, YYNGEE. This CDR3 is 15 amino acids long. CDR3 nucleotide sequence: TGTGCCAGCAGCGTAGACGCGGGAGGGATCTACGAGCAGTACTTC. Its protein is CASSVDAGGIYEQYF. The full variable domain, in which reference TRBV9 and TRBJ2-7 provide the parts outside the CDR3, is DSGVTQTPKHLITATGQRVTLRCSPRSGDLSVYWYQQSLDQGLQFLIQYYNGEERAKGNILERFSAQQFPDLHSELNLSSLELGDSALYFCASSVDAGGIYEQYFGPGTRLTVT.

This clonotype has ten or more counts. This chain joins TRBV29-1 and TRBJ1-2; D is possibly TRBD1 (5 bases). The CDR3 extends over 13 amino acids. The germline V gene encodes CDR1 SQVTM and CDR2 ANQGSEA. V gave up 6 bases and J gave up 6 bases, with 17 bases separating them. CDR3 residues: CSVLSGQGDGYTF. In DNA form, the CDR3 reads TGCAGCGTGTTAAGTGGGCAAGGGGATGGCTACACCTTC. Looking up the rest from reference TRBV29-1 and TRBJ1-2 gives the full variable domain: SAVISQKPSRDICQRGTSLTIQCQVDSQVTMMFWYRQQPGQSLTLIATANQGSEATYESGFVIDKFPISRPNLTFSTLTVSNMSPEDSSIYLCSVLSGQGDGYTFGSGTRLTVV.

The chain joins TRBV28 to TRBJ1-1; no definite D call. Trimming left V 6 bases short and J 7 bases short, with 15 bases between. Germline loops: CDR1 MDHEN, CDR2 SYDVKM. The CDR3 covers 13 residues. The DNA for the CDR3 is TGTGCCAGCAGACAAGCGGGTTCCCTTGAAGCTTTCTTT. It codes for CASRQAGSLEAFF.

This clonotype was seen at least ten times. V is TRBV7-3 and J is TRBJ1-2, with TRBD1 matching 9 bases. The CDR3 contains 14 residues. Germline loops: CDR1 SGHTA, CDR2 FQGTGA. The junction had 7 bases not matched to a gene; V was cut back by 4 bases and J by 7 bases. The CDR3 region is CASSSQGAGVGYTF. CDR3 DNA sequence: TGTGCCAGCAGCTCACAGGGGGCAGGTGTTGGCTACACCTTC.

CDR3 region: CASSQPAEAFF. Here the CDR3 DNA reads TGTGCCAGCAGCCAACCGGCTGAAGCTTTCTTT. The rearrangement links TRBV28 to TRBJ1-1; D remains ambiguous. The germline V and J ends were trimmed by 6 bases and 6 bases, with 8 bases remaining between them. Germline-derived CDR1 and CDR2 are MDHEN and SYDVKM. The CDR3 is 11 amino acids.

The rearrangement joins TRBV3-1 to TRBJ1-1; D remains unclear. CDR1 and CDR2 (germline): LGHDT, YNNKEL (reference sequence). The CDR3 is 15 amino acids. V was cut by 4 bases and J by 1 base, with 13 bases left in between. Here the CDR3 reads CASSRGYLENTEAFF. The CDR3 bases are TGTGCCAGCAGCCGAGGCTACCTTGAGAACACTGAAGCTTTCTTT.

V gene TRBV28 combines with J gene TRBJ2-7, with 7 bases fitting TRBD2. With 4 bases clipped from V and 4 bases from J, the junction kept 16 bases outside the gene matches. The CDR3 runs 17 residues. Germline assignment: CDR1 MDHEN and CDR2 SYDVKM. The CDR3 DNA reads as TGTGCCAGCAGTTCTTTATTGAGCGGGAACCTTAAGTACGAGCAGTACTTC. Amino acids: CASSSLLSGNLKYEQYF.

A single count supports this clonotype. CDR3 sequence reads: CASKFWDTDTQYF. The CDR3 DNA reads TGTGCCAGCAAGTTTTGGGACACAGATACGCAGTATTTT. The chain carries TRBV2 and TRBJ2-3; D unresolved. In germline, CDR1 is SNHLY, CDR2 FYNNEI. The ends were cut back, 7 bases at V and 2 bases at J, with 10 bases in the middle. The CDR3 length is 13 residues. The variable domain in full, with the rest retrieved from reference TRBV2 and TRBJ2-3, is EPEVTQTPSHQVTQMGQEVILRCVPISNHLYFYWYRQILGQKVEFLVSFYNNEISEKSEIFDDQFSVERPDGSNFTLKIRSTKLEDSAMYFCASKFWDTDTQYFGPGTRLTVL.

The CDR3 DNA reads as TGTGCCAGCAGTTCCGGGGGGGGGGGTACCTACGAGCAGTACTTC. Protein product: CASSSGGGGTYEQYF. The chain joins TRBV28 to TRBJ2-7, with TRBD2 matching over 8 bases. CDR1 is MDHEN and CDR2 is SYDVKM in the germline V gene. V was pared by 4 bases and J by 2 bases, with 7 bases of the junction left unmatched. The CDR3 consists of 15 residues. Together with reference TRBV28 and TRBJ2-7, the CDR3 gives the full variable domain: DVKVTQSSRYLVKRTGEKVFLECVQDMDHENMFWYRQDPGLGLRLIYFSYDVKMKEKGDIPEGYSVSREKKERFSLILESASTNQTSMYLCASSSGGGGTYEQYFGPGTRLTVT.

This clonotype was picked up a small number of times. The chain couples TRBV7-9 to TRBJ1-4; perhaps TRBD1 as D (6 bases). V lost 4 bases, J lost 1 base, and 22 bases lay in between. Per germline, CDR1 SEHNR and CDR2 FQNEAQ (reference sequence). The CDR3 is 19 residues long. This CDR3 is CASSSPGDGRAGTNEKLFF. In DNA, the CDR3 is TGTGCCAGCAGCTCCCCAGGGGACGGAAGAGCTGGAACTAATGAAAAACTGTTTTTT.

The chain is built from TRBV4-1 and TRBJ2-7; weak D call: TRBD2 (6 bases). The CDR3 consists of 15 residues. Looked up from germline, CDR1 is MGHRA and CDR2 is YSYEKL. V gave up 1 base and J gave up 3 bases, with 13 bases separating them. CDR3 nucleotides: TGCGCCAGCAGCCAAGGTGAAATCGGGGGCTACGAGCAGTACTTC. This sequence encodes CASSQGEIGGYEQYF.